The 14 T cell receptor beta chains given below trace back to one sample, sequenced in a study of T cell responses to AZD1222 COVID-19 vaccine. Assay used: immunoSEQ multiplex PCR; TCRdb lists only in-frame clones, some missing. The sample yields fewer than 150,000 clones, 90% to 95% seen once. The sample consisted of peripheral blood, taken 28 days after the second AZD1222 dose. These receptors came from an adult who received the AZD1222 COVID-19 vaccine.

This clone has only one observation. The chain carries TRBV2 and TRBJ2-1; D ambiguous. The germline V gene has CDR1 SNHLY and CDR2 FYNNEI. The CDR3 has 15 amino acids. Trimming removed 2 bases at V and 0 bases at J, with 8 bases between. The CDR3 reads CASSEMGYSYNEQFF. The CDR3 DNA reads TGTGCCAGCAGTGAAATGGGGTACTCCTACAATGAGCAGTTCTTC.

V and J are TRBV7-5 and TRBJ1-5. TRBV7-5 is termed a pseudogene. This CDR3 contains 16 residues. Here the CDR3 DNA reads TGTGTCAGAAGCTTAGCGAAAGAGGCTAAGGGCGGGCCCCAGCATTTT. Translated, it gives CVRSLAKEAKGGPQHF.

J is TRBJ2-2 and V is TRBV2; 8 positions agree with TRBD2. The V segment lost 6 bases and the J segment 4 bases; nucleotides outside the gene matches: 7. CDR1 and CDR2 (germline): SNHLY, FYNNEI. The CDR3 totals 15 residues. CDR3 sequence: CASSFSGVVTGELFF. The CDR3 nucleotides read TGTGCCAGCAGCTTTAGCGGGGTGGTCACCGGGGAGCTGTTTTTT.

The chain uses TRBV20-1 and TRBJ1-3; D not certain. This CDR3 contains 11 residues. Germline V gene sequence: CDR1 DFQATT, CDR2 SNEGSKA (reference sequence). V lost 6 bases and J lost 5, with 8 bases in between. For the CDR3, the DNA is TGCAGTGCCAGCCGGCGAAACACCATATATTTT. Protein sequence: CSASRRNTIYF.

The V and J genes are TRBV7-3 and TRBJ2-2; D unresolved. Germline assignment: CDR1 SGHTA and CDR2 FQGTGA. Trimming pared 9 bases from V and 6 bases from J, leaving 11 bases between. This CDR3 has 12 residues. This CDR3 reads CASCLNPGELFF. In DNA form, the CDR3 reads TGTGCCAGTTGTCTAAACCCCGGGGAGCTGTTTTTT.

V gene TRBV19 combines with J gene TRBJ2-7, with unresolved D. The CDR3 extends over 11 amino acids. V was clipped by 7 bases and J by 3 bases, with 7 bases between them. CDR1 is LNHDA and CDR2 is SQIVND in the germline V gene (reference sequence). CDR3 in amino acids: CASTSGYEQYF. The CDR3 DNA is TGTGCCAGTACCTCGGGCTACGAGCAGTACTTC. Complete variable domain (other parts from reference TRBV19 and TRBJ2-7): DGGITQSPKYLFRKEGQNVTLSCEQNLNHDAMYWYRQDPGQGLRLIYYSQIVNDFQKGDIAEGYSVSREKKESFPLTVTSAQKNPTAFYLCASTSGYEQYFGPGTRLTVT.

The chain recombines TRBV19 with TRBJ1-2, with D unresolved. The germline V gene encodes CDR1 LNHDA and CDR2 SQIVND (reference sequence). The V end lost 4 bases, the J end lost 3 bases, and 9 bases lay between the germline ends. The length of the CDR3 is 13 residues. CDR3 nucleotide sequence: TGTGCCAGTAGTAGTGGTGCCTACTATGGCTACACCTTC. Translating gives CASSSGAYYGYTF.

The chain links TRBV10-3 to TRBJ2-4; D call uncertain. The CDR3 spans 17 residues. Trimming stripped 0 bases from V and 6 bases from J, with 18 bases between. CDR1 is ENHRY, CDR2 SYGVKD, per germline. The CDR3 region has the DNA TGTGCCATCAGTGAGTCGATGGTTGCTTCCCTACTAAACATTCAGTACTTC. Translated: CAISESMVASLLNIQYF.

This sequence joins TRBV4-3 and TRBJ2-7, with a possible D match to TRBD1 (6 bases). Germline V lookup: CDR1 LGHNA, CDR2 YSLEER. This CDR3 region has 16 residues. V was trimmed by 1 base and J by 5 bases, leaving 18 bases between them. DNA for the CDR3: TGCGCCAGCAGCCAAGCCTTCGGAACAGGGAGCGACGAGCAGTACTTC. Its protein is CASSQAFGTGSDEQYF.

The chain joins TRBV6-1 to TRBJ1-1; D perhaps matches TRBD1 (5 bases). The CDR3 totals 16 residues. Germline lookup yields CDR1 MNHNS and CDR2 SASEGT. V was pared by 2 bases and J by 5 bases, with 18 bases between. The CDR3 region has the DNA TGTGCCAGCAGTGAATTCACTCTGGGGTCAGGGACTGAAGCTTTCTTT. Its protein is CASSEFTLGSGTEAFF.

The genes are TRBV11-2 and TRBJ2-7; D ambiguous. This CDR3 has 13 residues. Germline CDR1 SGHAT, CDR2 FQNNGV. V was cut by 1 base and J by 6 bases, with 10 bases left in between. The CDR3 sequence: CASSLGPAGEQYF. CDR3 nucleotide sequence: TGTGCCAGCAGCTTAGGCCCGGCAGGCGAGCAGTACTTC.

The chain employs TRBV19 and TRBJ1-5; possible D gene TRBD1, 6 bases. Per the germline V gene, CDR1 is LNHDA and CDR2 is SQIVND (reference sequence). V gave up 6 bases and J gave up 0 bases, with 15 bases separating them. CDR3 size: 16 residues. As DNA, the CDR3 is TGTGCCAGTAGCCTTTCGACAGGTCGTAGCAATCAGCCCCAGCATTTT. Amino acids: CASSLSTGRSNQPQHF.

This clone was recorded a few times. The chain links TRBV5-5 to TRBJ2-2; D possibly uses TRBD1 or TRBD2 (6 bases each). V was clipped by 2 bases and J by 3 bases, with 8 bases between them. Germline assignment: CDR1 SGHKS and CDR2 YYEKEE (reference sequence). The CDR3 runs 14 residues. As DNA, the CDR3 is TGTGCCAGCAGCTTCGGGGGCTACACCGGGGAGCTGTTTTTT. Its protein product is CASSFGGYTGELFF.

The chain is built from TRBV7-2 and TRBJ2-1; D is unclear. This CDR3 is built from 15 residues. V was pared by 4 bases and J by 5 bases, with 15 bases between. Germline CDR1 SGHTA, CDR2 FQGNSA. The CDR3: CASSSPGTINNEQFF. The CDR3 DNA reads TGTGCCAGCAGCTCCCCCGGAACGATTAACAATGAGCAGTTCTTC.